This is a list of T cell receptor beta chains from one sample in a study of radiotherapy plus CTLA-4 blockade in lung cancer. Clones were sequenced by immunoSEQ multiplex PCR, and TCRdb holds only the in-frame ones, with some missing. The sample holds around 100,000 clones, 65% to 85% seen once. The sequenced sample was peripheral blood, obtained from a patient treated with radiotherapy plus ipilimumab. The receptor set was obtained from a human donor with non-small cell lung cancer who had a partial response to radiotherapy plus ipilimumab. Some clones in this sample may be carry-over from other donors' samples. Both conserved end residues are part of each CDR3. The D gene is left open where the match is weak. Only part of the rows carry a size: once, few, many, or a class if the clone is expanded.

CDR3 DNA	CDR3 protein	D gene	V gene	clone size	J gene
TGTGCCAGCAGCGTGGGACAGGGCACTGAAGCTTTCTTT	CASSVGQGTEAFF	TRBD1	TRBV7-9	few	TRBJ1-1
TGTGCCAGCAGCCAAAATAGCGGGGGGGCAAACATTCAGTACTTC	CASSQNSGGANIQYF	TRBD2	TRBV4-2	-	TRBJ2-4
TGCGCCAGCACCCTGGACAGGAGTAGCAATCAGCCCCAGCATTTT	CASTLDRSSNQPQHF	TRBD1	TRBV10-1	-	TRBJ1-5
TGTGCCAGCAGCATCCGGCGGGGGGCGTCTGAGCAGCCCCAGCATTTT	CASSIRRGASEQPQHF	-	TRBV7-9	once	TRBJ1-5
TGTGCCAGTAGTATGAAGGGGGCGAACACTGAAGCTTTCTTT	CASSMKGANTEAFF	TRBD1	TRBV19	medium-sized	TRBJ1-1
TGTGCCATCGAGAGAGCTAGCGGGGCTGGGGGGGAGCAGTACTTC	CAIERASGAGGEQYF	TRBD2	TRBV7-9	-	TRBJ2-7
TGTGCCAGCAGCTTGGTGATAGGGGGGGCGACCCAGTACTTC	CASSLVIGGATQYF	-	TRBV5-6	-	TRBJ2-5
TGTGCCAGCAGCTCTCAACAGGGACCTGGATATGGCTACACCTTC	CASSSQQGPGYGYTF	-	TRBV7-2	-	TRBJ1-2
TGTGCCAGCAGCTTTACCCCGCGGGGGGCCTTTGACGGCATTCAGTACTTC	CASSFTPRGAFDGIQYF	TRBD2	TRBV7-2	-	TRBJ2-4
TGCGCCAGCAGTTCTCTAAGGGGTACAGATACGCAGTATTTT	CASSSLRGTDTQYF	-	TRBV10-1	few	TRBJ2-3
TGTGCCTTAACTAGCGGGAGTTTTGAGCAGTACTTC	CALTSGSFEQYF	TRBD2	TRBV30	once	TRBJ2-7
TGTGCCAGCAGGGCCTTAGGCTTAGCGGGGACTACAGATACGCAGTATTTT	CASRALGLAGTTDTQYF	TRBD2	TRBV11-2	once	TRBJ2-3
TGTGCCTGGAGGGGGACTAGCGGGAGGTACGAGCAGTACTTC	CAWRGTSGRYEQYF	TRBD2	TRBV30	-	TRBJ2-7
TGTGCCAGCAGCGAGGGACAGCAAGAGACCCAGTACTTC	CASSEGQQETQYF	TRBD1	TRBV9	once	TRBJ2-5
TGTGCCAGCAGCTCGCGTTCGGGCTACGAGCAGTACTTC	CASSSRSGYEQYF	-	TRBV11-3	-	TRBJ2-7
TGTGCCAGCAGTGAAGATCCCCTCCGTGGGGCGCAGCTCTACACCTTC	CASSEDPLRGAQLYTF	-	TRBV2	-	TRBJ1-2
TGTGCCAGCAGAGCGACAGGGGGCAACACTGAAGCTTTCTTT	CASRATGGNTEAFF	TRBD1	TRBV27	few	TRBJ1-1
TGTGCCAGCAGAGGGGTCGGAGAGACCCAGTACTTC	CASRGVGETQYF	-	TRBV6-1	-	TRBJ2-5
TGTGCCAGCACTCCGGGGGGGACTCAAAACACCGGGGAGCTGTTTTTT	CASTPGGTQNTGELFF	TRBD2	TRBV9	-	TRBJ2-2
TGCAGCGTTAGCGGGGAGGGCACAGATACGCAGTATTTT	CSVSGEGTDTQYF	TRBD2	TRBV29-1	few	TRBJ2-3
TGTGCCAGCTCACCATATGCAGATACGCAGTATTTT	CASSPYADTQYF	-	TRBV18	-	TRBJ2-3
TGTGCCTGGAGTCGACTAGCGGGAGCCCCAGATACGCAGTATTTT	CAWSRLAGAPDTQYF	TRBD2	TRBV30	-	TRBJ2-3
TGTGCCAGCAGTGGGGTGACAGGGGACCACACTGAAGCTTTCTTT	CASSGVTGDHTEAFF	TRBD1	TRBV2	-	TRBJ1-1
TGTGCCAGCAGTTTTCCCGGGACTTCCTCCTATAGCAATCAGCCCCAGCATTTT	CASSFPGTSSYSNQPQHF	-	TRBV27	few	TRBJ1-5
TGTGCCAGCAGCTCGACAGGGCTTGACGAGCAGTACTTC	CASSSTGLDEQYF	TRBD1	TRBV5-6	-	TRBJ2-7
TGTGCCAGCTCCGATACTCGAGGCCTTTACACTGAAGCTTTCTTT	CASSDTRGLYTEAFF	-	TRBV18	-	TRBJ1-1
TGTGCCAGCTCAACAGACGTACTCCTAAGCAACGAGCAGTACTTC	CASSTDVLLSNEQYF	-	TRBV18	once	TRBJ2-7
TGTGCCAGCAGAACCCAGGGGGCTTCGGACTATGGCTACACCTTC	CASRTQGASDYGYTF	TRBD1	TRBV28	-	TRBJ1-2
TGTGCCAGCAGCCCCTCGGGGGATATTCCCTATGGCTACACCTTC	CASSPSGDIPYGYTF	-	TRBV7-9	-	TRBJ1-2
TGTGCCAGCAGCGTAGATAGCGGGGGGCAAGAGACCCAGTACTTC	CASSVDSGGQETQYF	TRBD2	TRBV9	few	TRBJ2-5
TGTGCCAGCAGCAAAATTAAACAGCCGAACACTGAAGCTTTCTTT	CASSKIKQPNTEAFF	-	TRBV21-1	few	TRBJ1-1
TGTGCCAGCAGCGAACCAACGACCGGGGGGCTAGATACGCAGTATTTT	CASSEPTTGGLDTQYF	-	TRBV7-9	-	TRBJ2-3
TGTGCCAGCAGCGTAGCAGCGGGCTCCGGGGCCAACGTCCTGACTTTC	CASSVAAGSGANVLTF	-	TRBV9	-	TRBJ2-6
TGTGCCAGCAGCCCTCACCCCAGCTCCTACGAGCAGTACTTC	CASSPHPSSYEQYF	-	TRBV9	-	TRBJ2-7
TGCGCCAGCAGCTCGGACGGGACTAGTGTGGTTATGGAGTACTTC	CASSSDGTSVVMEYF	TRBD2	TRBV5-1	-	TRBJ2-5
TGTGCCAGCAGCTCAGGGTGGTCCGGCTACACCTTC	CASSSGWSGYTF	-	TRBV11-2	-	TRBJ1-2
TGTGCCAGCAGCCCAGGACAGGGATCGAAAAGAATTGCAGATACGCAGTATTTT	CASSPGQGSKRIADTQYF	TRBD1	TRBV7-9	-	TRBJ2-3
TGCGCCAGCACGGCGAAGGGGTTCAACGAGCAGTACTTC	CASTAKGFNEQYF	-	TRBV5-1	-	TRBJ2-7
TGCGCCAGCAGTGAGTCGATTCCAGTTCATAAGCAGTTCTTC	CASSESIPVHKQFF	-	TRBV10-1	-	TRBJ2-1
TGTGCCAGCAGTTTATCTGGGCGTCCATCCTACGAGCAGTACTTC	CASSLSGRPSYEQYF	-	TRBV27	-	TRBJ2-7
TGCAGCGCTCCAGGGGGTCAAGAGACCCAGTACTTC	CSAPGGQETQYF	TRBD1	TRBV29-1	-	TRBJ2-5
TGTGCCAGCAGTCGACTAGCGGGGGCCTACAATGAGCAGTTCTTC	CASSRLAGAYNEQFF	TRBD2	TRBV6-4	-	TRBJ2-1